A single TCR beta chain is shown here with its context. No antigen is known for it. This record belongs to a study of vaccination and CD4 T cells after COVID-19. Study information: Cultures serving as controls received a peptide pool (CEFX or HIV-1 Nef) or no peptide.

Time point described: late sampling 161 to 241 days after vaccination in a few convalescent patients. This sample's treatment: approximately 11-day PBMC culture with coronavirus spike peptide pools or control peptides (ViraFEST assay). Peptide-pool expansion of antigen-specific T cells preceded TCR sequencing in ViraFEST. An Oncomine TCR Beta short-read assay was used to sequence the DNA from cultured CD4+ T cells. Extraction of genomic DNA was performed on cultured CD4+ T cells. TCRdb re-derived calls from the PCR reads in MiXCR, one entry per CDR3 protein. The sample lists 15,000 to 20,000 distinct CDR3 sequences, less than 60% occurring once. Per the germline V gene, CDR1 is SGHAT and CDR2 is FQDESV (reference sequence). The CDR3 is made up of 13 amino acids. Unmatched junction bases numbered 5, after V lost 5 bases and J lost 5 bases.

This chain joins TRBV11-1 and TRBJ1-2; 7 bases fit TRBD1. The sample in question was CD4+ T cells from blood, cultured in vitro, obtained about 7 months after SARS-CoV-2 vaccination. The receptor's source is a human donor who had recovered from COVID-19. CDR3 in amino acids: CASSLGQLYGYTF. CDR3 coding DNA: TGTGCCAGCAGCCTGGGACAGTTATATGGCTACACCTTC.